The 27 T cell receptor beta chains listed next were all sequenced from one sample in a study of prognosis after radiotherapy for stage I lung cancer. Multiplex PCR, run in two rounds, amplified TCR beta CDR3 from genomic DNA. Primers (each specific to one TRBV or TRBJ gene) were used in first-round PCR. Via MiXCR, TCRdb re-called the multiplex PCR reads, giving one row per CDR3 protein. The sample consists of some 17,000 distinct CDR3 sequences, approximately 30% of them appearing once. The input for sequencing was PBMCs, taken before or after stereotactic body radiation therapy (not recorded which). The receptor set was obtained from a donor aged 50 or older with non-small cell lung cancer.

This clonotype showed up many times. The V gene is TRBV10-3, the J gene TRBJ2-3; 14 nucleotides line up with TRBD2. The CDR3 sequence is 15 residues long. CDR1 ENHRY and CDR2 SYGVKD come from the germline V gene. The ends lost 8 bases at V and 3 bases at J; junction bases unmatched: 4. The CDR3 reads CAISGTSGSTDTQYF. In DNA form, the CDR3 reads TGTGCCATCTCCGGGACTAGCGGGAGTACAGATACGCAGTATTTT.

This clonotype was recorded many times. V usage is TRBV6-1 and J usage is TRBJ2-1; perhaps D is TRBD1 or TRBD2 (7 bases each). Germline values: CDR1 MNHNS, CDR2 SASEGT. This CDR3 has 15 residues. V dropped 4 bases and J dropped 4 bases, with 14 bases sitting between them. As DNA, the CDR3 is TGTGCCAGCAGTGCGCAGGGGGGGCGTTACAATGAGCAGTTCTTC. Amino acids: CASSAQGGRYNEQFF.

This chain joins TRBV12-3 or TRBV12-4 and TRBJ1-4; no definite D call. This CDR3 has 12 residues. V was clipped by 3 bases and J by 8 bases, with 7 bases between them. DNA of the CDR3: TGTGCCAGCAGTTTGCGGTGCGAAAAACTGTTTTTT. It translates to CASSLRCEKLFF.

In regard to this clonotype: No conserved phenylalanine or tryptophan is present at the end of the CDR3, so a read error is the likely explanation. The chain is built from TRBV7-7 and TRBJ2-5; D is perhaps TRBD2 (6 bases). The germline CDR1 and CDR2 sequences are SSHAT and FNYEAQ (reference sequence). CDR3 length: 14 residues. CDR3 amino acids: CASSTWTTGETQYL. The DNA for the CDR3 is TGTGCTAGCAGCACCTGGACTACGGGAGAGACCCAGTACCTC.

By share, this clonotype counts as medium-sized (0.01 to 0.1%). CDR3 bases: TGTGCCACCTCAGGGTCTAGGGCCTACGAGCAGTACTTC. It yields the protein CATSGSRAYEQYF. This chain links TRBV12-3 or TRBV12-4 with TRBJ2-7, with D possibly being TRBD1 (5 bases). V lost 10 bases to trimming and J lost 2 bases, with 15 bases between them. The CDR3 consists of 13 residues.

The sample holds a few counts of this clonotype. The chain is built from TRBV18 and TRBJ1-5; the D gene is possibly TRBD1 (5 bases). V was cut by 5 bases and J by 2 bases, with 10 bases left in between. This CDR3 spans 14 amino acids. Germline V CDR1 and CDR2: KGHSH, LQKENI. The CDR3 nucleotides read TGTGCCAGCTCATCTCAACAGGGCAATCAGCCCCAGCATTTT. The encoded protein is CASSSQQGNQPQHF.

This clonotype counts as medium-sized. This sequence joins TRBV19 and TRBJ1-5; 9 bases are a match to TRBD1. Losses at the gene ends were 3 bases for V and 4 bases for J; bases not matched to a gene: 1. The CDR3 is made up of 14 amino acids. In germline, CDR1 is LNHDA, CDR2 SQIVND (reference sequence). This CDR3 is CASSIGQGNQPQHF. CDR3 coding DNA: TGTGCCAGTAGTATTGGACAGGGGAATCAGCCCCAGCATTTT.

This clonotype was seen ten or more times. The gene calls are TRBV2 and TRBJ1-2, with 9 bases fitting TRBD1. Trimming cost V 7 bases and J 8 bases; bases outside gene matches: 11. The CDR3 sequence is 14 residues long. Germline CDR1 is SNHLY and CDR2 is FYNNEI. CDR3 in amino acids: CASTRTGELGGYTF. CDR3 DNA sequence: TGTGCCAGCACACGGACAGGGGAGTTGGGGGGCTACACCTTC.

This clonotype was seen repeatedly, ten times or more. The chain couples TRBV30 to TRBJ1-3; the D gene is possibly TRBD1 (6 bases). Looked up from germline, CDR1 is GTSNPN and CDR2 is SVGIG (reference sequence). Trimming cost V 4 bases and J 4 bases, with 14 bases left between them. This CDR3 is built from 14 residues. CDR3 amino acids: CAWKGQVWGNTIYF. Written as DNA, the CDR3 is TGTGCCTGGAAGGGACAAGTATGGGGAAACACCATATATTTT.

Note on this clonotype: This is likely an artifact of a read error, given a far larger clone one base away. In this CDR3 the conserved last residue, phenylalanine or tryptophan, is missing, so a read error is likely. The rearrangement links TRBV6-9 to TRBJ2-5; D might be TRBD1 (6 bases). Germline V CDR1 and CDR2: MNHGY, SVAAGI. V gave up 7 bases and J gave up 0 bases, with 9 bases separating them. CDR3 size: 13 residues. CDR3 region: CASNYRDQETQYL. The CDR3 DNA reads TGTGCCAGCAATTACAGGGACCAAGAGACCCAGTACTTA.

This clonotype was seen ten or more times. V and J are TRBV12-3 or TRBV12-4 and TRBJ2-5, with D perhaps TRBD1 (7 bases). The CDR3 contains 14 residues. V was clipped by 2 bases and J by 4 bases, with 11 bases between them. The CDR3 here is CASSLRQGGETQYF. The CDR3 DNA follows: TGTGCCAGCAGTTTAAGGCAGGGGGGAGAGACCCAGTACTTC.

This clonotype was observed many times. This chain uses TRBV6-5 with TRBJ2-7; D unresolved. Germline CDR1 is MNHEY and CDR2 is SVGAGI. The V and J ends lost 0 bases and 1 base respectively, with 10 bases between them. The CDR3 has 15 residues. CDR3 DNA: TGTGCCAGCAGTTACTCGACTGGTGTGTCCTACGAGCAGTACTTC. It encodes CASSYSTGVSYEQYF.

This clonotype was detected many times. J is TRBJ2-5 and V is TRBV27, with TRBD2 matching 11 bases. Germline V gene sequence: CDR1 MNHEY, CDR2 SMNVEV (reference sequence). CDR3 length equals 14 residues. V lost 2 bases, J lost 7 bases, and 3 bases stayed unmatched. This CDR3 reads CASSLTGTSGTQYF. CDR3 DNA: TGTGCCAGCAGTTTAACCGGGACTAGCGGGACCCAGTACTTC.

As to this clonotype: One base separates it from a far larger clone, so it is likely a read error. This rearrangement joins TRBV28 to TRBJ1-2, with a weak D call TRBD1 (6 bases). The DNA end is more similar to TRBJ2-7, so the J call may be wrong. The CDR3 has 12 amino acids. Germline V gives CDR1 MDHEN, CDR2 SYDVKM. CDR3 region: CASSLTGNEQYF. Written as DNA, the CDR3 is TGTGCCAGCAGTTTAACAGGGAACGAGCAGTACTTC.

This clonotype came up many times. The chain recombines TRBV5-4 with TRBJ2-1; 11 bases line up with TRBD1. The CDR3 totals 14 residues. Germline trimming cut 2 bases from V and 9 bases from J; bases unmatched to any gene: 4. CDR1 is SGHNT and CDR2 is YYREEE in the germline V gene (reference sequence). This CDR3 reads CASSFGQGAGEQFF. As DNA, the CDR3 is TGTGCCAGCAGCTTTGGACAGGGGGCTGGTGAGCAGTTCTTC.

The sample holds many counts of this clonotype. This sequence joins TRBV20-1 and TRBJ1-5; D is unclear. The CDR3 is made up of 14 amino acids. Trimming removed 0 bases from V and 5 bases from J, with 11 bases in between. The germline V gene has CDR1 DFQATT and CDR2 SNEGSKA (reference sequence). CDR3: CSAREIRFDQPQHF. The CDR3 DNA reads as TGCAGTGCTAGAGAGATCCGGTTCGATCAGCCCCAGCATTTT.

This clonotype was detected many times. The genes are TRBV30 and TRBJ2-1, with TRBD2 matching over 11 bases. Trimming at V came to 5 bases and at J to 6 bases, leaving 6 bases not matched to a gene. This CDR3 is 14 amino acids long. Germline V gene sequence: CDR1 GTSNPN, CDR2 SVGIG (reference sequence). Written as DNA, the CDR3 is TGTGCCTGGGAGAGACTAGCGGGGCTCAATGAGCAGTTCTTC. Translating gives CAWERLAGLNEQFF. Filled out from reference TRBV30 and TRBJ2-1, the complete variable domain reads SQTIHQWPATLVQPVGSPLSLECTVEGTSNPNLYWYRQAAGRGLQLLFYSVGIGQISSEVPQNLSASRPQDRQFILSSKKLLLSDSGFYLCAWERLAGLNEQFFGPGTRLTVL.

This clonotype is judged medium-sized. This chain links TRBV5-1 with TRBJ2-2; D gene ambiguous. Germline V gene lookup returns CDR1 SGHRS and CDR2 YFSETQ. The CDR3 consists of 13 residues. Between the trimmed V and J ends, which lost 1 base and 4 bases, there was a span of 5 bases. The CDR3: CASSLSGTGELFF. The DNA of the CDR3 is TGCGCCAGCAGCTTGTCTGGCACCGGGGAGCTGTTTTTT. The full variable domain, in which reference TRBV5-1 and TRBJ2-2 provide the parts outside the CDR3, is KAGVTQTPRYLIKTRGQQVTLSCSPISGHRSVSWYQQTPGQGLQFLFEYFSETQRNKGNFPGRFSGRQFSNSRSEMNVSTLELGDSALYLCASSLSGTGELFFGEGSRLTVL.

In its sample, this clonotype was seen many times. The gene calls are TRBV10-3 and TRBJ2-7, with 7 nucleotides matching TRBD1. V was clipped by 10 bases and J by 0 bases; unmatched bases: 12. CDR1 and CDR2 from the germline V gene are ENHRY and SYGVKD. CDR3 length: 15 amino acids. CDR3 sequence: CATVTRGISSYEQYF. CDR3 sequence (DNA): TGTGCCACCGTTACCAGGGGGATTAGCTCCTACGAGCAGTACTTC.

The rearrangement joins TRBV28 to TRBJ2-1; tentatively, D is TRBD1 (6 bases). From germline, CDR1 is MDHEN and CDR2 SYDVKM. Trimming stripped 2 bases from V and 6 bases from J, with 17 bases between. The CDR3 is 16 residues long. The CDR3 region has the DNA TGTGCCAGCAGTTTAGGGGGTACAGGGCCCTTCAATGAGCAGTTCTTC. Translation gives CASSLGGTGPFNEQFF.

For this clonotype: One junction end disagrees with the germline gene, perhaps due to a read error. The chain links TRBV28 to TRBJ2-2, with TRBD1 matching 7 bases. The CDR3 extends over 16 amino acids. CDR1 MDHEN and CDR2 SYDVKM come from the germline V gene. CDR3: CASSPPGQKNTWELFF. The CDR3 DNA is TGTGCCAGCAGTCCCCCGGGACAGAAGAACACCTGGGAGCTGTTTTTT.

This clonotype was detected ten times or more. V gene TRBV4-2 combines with J gene TRBJ2-1, with D uncertain. Trimming left V 1 base short and J 4 bases short, with 17 bases between. Germline V CDR1 and CDR2: LGHNA, YNFKEQ. This CDR3 is built from 17 residues. As DNA, the CDR3 is TGTGCCAGCAGCCAAGTACTCCGAAACCCCTTATACAATGAGCAGTTCTTC. Amino acids: CASSQVLRNPLYNEQFF.

Comments on this clonotype: One end of the junction does not line up with germline, which may come from a read error. The rearrangement links TRBV6-1 to TRBJ2-3, with 10 nucleotides matching TRBD2. Germline V lookup: CDR1 MNHNS, CDR2 SASEGT. This CDR3 has 16 amino acids. This CDR3 reads CASSDTVAGGSNTQYF. The CDR3 coding sequence is TGCGCCAGCAGTGATACAGTAGCGGGAGGATCCAATACGCAGTATTTT.

Details on this clonotype: This probably arose from a read error, given a far larger clone one base away. The genes are TRBV6-9 and TRBJ1-2; unclear D gene. The V gene's germline CDR1 is MNHGY and CDR2 SVAAGI. Trimming left V 3 bases short and J 4 bases short, with 12 bases between. The CDR3 spans 14 residues. The CDR3 DNA sequence: TGTGCCAGCAGTTACGACGACGGGTTCTATGGCTACACCTTC. It yields the protein CASSYDDGFYGYTF.

About this clonotype itself: A far larger clone is only one base removed, so a read error is likely. This rearrangement joins TRBV12-3 or TRBV12-4 to TRBJ2-7, with 10 bases that match TRBD2. The CDR3 is 12 amino acids. The CDR3 protein is CASSLAGGEQYF. CDR3 bases: TGTGCCAGCAGCTTAGCGGGGGGCGAGCAGTACTTC.

This clonotype was detected only a few times. This likely traces to a read error, being one base from a far larger clone. The V and J genes are TRBV6-9 and TRBJ2-5; 10 positions agree with TRBD1. The V gene end was trimmed by 3 bases and the J gene end by 7 bases; junction bases not matched to a gene: 8. The V gene's germline CDR1 is MNHGY and CDR2 SVAAGI. This CDR3 spans 15 amino acids. Written as DNA, the CDR3 is TGTGCCAGCAGTTACAAGACAGGGGGCGGGGGGACCCAGTACTTC. Translated: CASSYKTGGGGTQYF.

This clonotype was found a few times. This chain joins TRBV5-4 and TRBJ1-4; D might be TRBD1 (5 bases). CDR1 is SGHNT and CDR2 is YYREEE in the germline V gene (reference sequence). V shed 4 bases and J shed 4 bases, with 11 bases lying between them. This CDR3 has 14 residues. The CDR3 DNA follows: TGTGCCAGCAGCAGTCAGGGCCGTAATGAAAAACTGTTTTTT. Translation gives CASSSQGRNEKLFF.